This T cell receptor beta chain was recovered during a study of beta chain features in type 1 diabetes. With respect to this clone: Its antigen is currently unknown.

Study observations and caveats: More deletions and fewer insertions at VDJ junctions were found in patients with type 1 diabetes. A potential PCR bias toward shorter templates would be equal in patient and control samples.

The study reverse transcribed the entire isolated RNA, so it sequenced expressed TCRB transcripts. The repertoire was sequenced with immunoSEQ multiplex PCR; TCRdb's copy has only in-frame clones and lacks some. The sample has roughly 290,000 clones, 8% seen once. This CDR3 region has 12 residues. Trimming pared 2 bases from V and 15 bases from J, leaving 14 bases between. The V gene's germline CDR1 is SGHTA and CDR2 FQGNSA. This TCR derives from a woman younger than 35 in good health. What was sequenced was central memory CD4+ T cells from blood. The chain employs TRBV7-2 and TRBJ2-1; TRBD1 might be the D (6 bases). The CDR3 spells CASSLMGADSFF. The CDR3 bases are TGTGCCAGCAGCTTAATGGGGGCTGACTCGTTCTTC.